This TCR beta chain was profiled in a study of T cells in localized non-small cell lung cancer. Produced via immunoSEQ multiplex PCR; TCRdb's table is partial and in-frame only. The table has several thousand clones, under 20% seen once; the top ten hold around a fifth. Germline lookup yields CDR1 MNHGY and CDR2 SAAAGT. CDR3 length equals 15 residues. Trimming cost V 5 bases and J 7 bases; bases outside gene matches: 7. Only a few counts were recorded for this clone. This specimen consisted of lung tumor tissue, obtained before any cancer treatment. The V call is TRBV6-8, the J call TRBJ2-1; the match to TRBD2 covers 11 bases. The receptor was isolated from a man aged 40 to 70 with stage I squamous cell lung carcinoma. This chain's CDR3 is CASSGGLAARNEQFF. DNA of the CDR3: TGTGCCAGCAGTGGGGGACTAGCGGCCCGAAATGAGCAGTTCTTC.